This T cell receptor (beta chain) stems from a study of cytomegalovirus exposure and HLA in healthy donors. Study-wide results and limits: Several of the most significant clusters were apparently associated with common viral pathogens in a later analysis.

A note on this clone: The antigen is not known.

Primers for the PCR totalled 60 Vbeta and 13 Jbeta. Sequencing was performed with immunoSEQ multiplex PCR; in TCRdb, only in-frame clones are kept and a portion is missing. The table records 60,000 to 90,000 clones, 80% to 90% of them present only once. Germline CDR1 reads SGHDT; CDR2 reads YYEEEE. The CDR3 spans 13 residues. J was trimmed by 5 bases and V by 4 bases; bases with no gene match: 3. The clonotype originates from a man in his 70s in good health and CMV-seropositive. This chain joins TRBV5-6 and TRBJ2-5, with 9 bases matching TRBD1. The sequencing sample was made of PBMCs. CDR3 nucleotide sequence: TGTGCCAGCAGCGTGACAGGGGGGGAGACCCAGTACTTC. Amino acids: CASSVTGGETQYF. Full variable domain (remainder filled in from reference TRBV5-6 and TRBJ2-5): DAGVTQSPTHLIKTRGQQVTLRCSPKSGHDTVSWYQQALGQGPQFIFQYYEEEERQRGNFPDRFSGHQFPNYSSELNVNALLLGDSALYLCASSVTGGETQYFGPGTRLLVL.